This T cell receptor beta chain derives from a study of CD8+ T cells in alopecia areata. V was pared by 4 bases and J by 4 bases, with 17 bases between. This CDR3 region has 15 residues. CDR1 is LGHNA, CDR2 YSLEER, per germline. Sequencing used cDNA as its template, made by extracting RNA and reverse transcribing it. Only in-frame clones appear in the TCRdb table, and some are missing; sequencing was by immunoSEQ multiplex PCR. The sample holds more than 110,000 clones; under 60% are singletons and the top ten take under 8%. This receptor was obtained from a human donor with alopecia areata. The chain carries TRBV4-3 and TRBJ2-7, with D possibly matching TRBD2 (6 bases). The material sequenced was CD4+ T cells sorted from blood, taken at week 0. The CDR3 region has the DNA TGCGCCAGCAGCCCTTCTAGCGACGGGGTTTACGAGCAGTACTTC. As protein: CASSPSSDGVYEQYF.